This T cell receptor (beta chain) was sequenced in a study of response to subunit inactivated influenza vaccine. Regarding this clonotype: Antigen: not known.

Broader study findings: Authors suggested each seasonal influenza vaccination recruits few new T cells.

MiXCR, applied by TCRdb to the RT-PCR reads, yields one record per CDR3 protein. The data contain a few hundred thousand distinct CDR3 sequences, 21% of them seen just once; the ten biggest clones take up approximately 10%. V dropped 6 bases and J dropped 8; count of bases not matched to a gene: 4. The CDR3 totals 12 residues. Germline V gene sequence: CDR1 SGHTA, CDR2 FQGNSA. The sequence was collected from a man aged 50-75 years who received an inactivated influenza vaccine. The gene calls are TRBV7-2 and TRBJ1-2; 9 bases match TRBD1. Here the sequenced sample was PBMCs from blood, taken about 19 months after vaccination. DNA for the CDR3: TGTGCCAGCAGACAGGGGGCTGAAGGCTACACCTTC. This encodes CASRQGAEGYTF.